At least ten counts were recorded for the clone carrying this TCR beta chain. Its antigen is unidentified. One junction end disagrees with the germline gene, perhaps due to a read error. The data stem from a study of T cells in Graves' hyperthyroidism and ophthalmopathy. Points from the study as a whole: Blood also carried most thyroid clonotypes expanded above 0.001.

Exclusion of patients followed from uncontrolled infection, other autoimmune disease, pregnancy or lactation. CDR3 length: 14 residues. RNA transcripts provided the source from which TCR beta CDR3 regions were amplified. The study used the HTBI primer set for a first-round RT-PCR of the TCR CDR3. TCRdb independently ran MiXCR on the multiplex PCR reads; one entry per CDR3 protein. The sample records fewer than 350,000 distinct CDR3 sequences, roughly an eighth being singletons. The receptor's source is a woman in her thirties or forties with Graves' hyperthyroidism. The sequencing sample was made of blood. The V and J genes are TRBV12-3 or TRBV12-4 and TRBJ1-5; D unresolved. CDR3: CANSLGGFGQPQHF. CDR3 nucleotides: TGTGCCAACAGTTTGGGAGGTTTCGGTCAGCCCCAGCATTTT.